The rows below give T cell receptor beta chains drawn from one sample of a study of blood T cells in healthy people across ages. MiXCR was run by TCRdb on the 5' RACE reads, yielding one entry per CDR3 protein. Here the sample spans approximately 730,000 distinct CDR3 sequences, 53% being singletons. Sequencing was performed on blood. Source of these receptors: a man at least 80 years old in good health. CDR3s include the opening cysteine and the closing phenylalanine or tryptophan. Each record gives: J gene, V gene, clone size, D gene, CDR3 DNA, CDR3 protein. D genes are given only for firm matches. The size field is filled for only some rows; it gives once, few, many or a size class.

TRBJ1-4	TRBV3-1	NA	NA	TGTGCCAGCAGCCGGACAGTCCAGAAGGAAAAACTGTTTTTT	CASSRTVQKEKLFF
TRBJ2-1	TRBV11-2	NA	TRBD2	TGTGCCAGCAGCTTACAGATGGGGACTAGCGGGAGGGTCAGCTCCTACAATGAGCAGTTCTTC	CASSLQMGTSGRVSSYNEQFF
TRBJ1-4	TRBV25-1	NA	NA	TGTGCCAGCAGTGAACCTAGCCCGACAGTATGGGAAAAACTGTTTTTT	CASSEPSPTVWEKLFF
TRBJ1-1	TRBV7-2	few	NA	TGTGCCAGCAGCTTACGGGGGGGGACGAACACTGAAGCTTTCTTT	CASSLRGGTNTEAFF
TRBJ1-6	TRBV28	NA	NA	TGTGCCAGCAGCCCATCCGCGGGGATAGGCTCCTATAATTCACCCCTCCACTTT	CASSPSAGIGSYNSPLHF
TRBJ2-1	TRBV29-1	NA	TRBD2	TGCAGCGCTATGACTAGCGGGCAATCCTACAATGAGCAGTTCTTC	CSAMTSGQSYNEQFF
TRBJ2-6	TRBV4-1	NA	NA	TGCGCCAGCAGCCAAGAGGCCCAGTGGAGCGGGGCCAACGTCCTGACTTTC	CASSQEAQWSGANVLTF
TRBJ2-7	TRBV15	few	NA	TGTGCCACCAGCAGAGATTCGGACTACGAGCAGTACTTC	CATSRDSDYEQYF
TRBJ2-4	TRBV7-2	NA	TRBD1	TGTGCCAGCAGCACACTTACCGGACAGGGGATAGCCAAAAACATTCAGTACTTC	CASSTLTGQGIAKNIQYF
TRBJ2-7	TRBV28	NA	NA	TGTGCCAGCAGGGTAGGGACCCCCACCTACGAGCAGTACTTC	CASRVGTPTYEQYF
TRBJ2-2	TRBV13	NA	NA	TGTGCCAGCAGCTTCTCTGATAGGGCGGAAAACACCGGGGAGCTGTTTTTT	CASSFSDRAENTGELFF
TRBJ2-3	TRBV5-1	few	NA	TGCGCCAGCAGCCGAGACACCAAAGGGGATACGCAGTATTTT	CASSRDTKGDTQYF
TRBJ1-2	TRBV2	NA	NA	TGTGCCAGCAGGAGGGCTGCGACAGGAGCGGGCTACACCTTC	CASRRAATGAGYTF
TRBJ2-5	TRBV4-1	few	NA	TGCGCCAGCAGCCAAAACCACAGGGTCACGGAGACCCAGTACTTC	CASSQNHRVTETQYF
TRBJ2-1	TRBV2	NA	NA	TGTGCCAGCAGTGACCTATACAGCCTGGGGGACAATGAGCAGTTCTTC	CASSDLYSLGDNEQFF
TRBJ2-1	TRBV7-2	many	NA	TGTGCCAGCAGCTTTGGGGGTGGGCAGTTCTTC	CASSFGGGQFF
TRBJ2-3	TRBV20-1	few	NA	TGCAGTGCTAGAGGGGTGGCGCGGGCCAGCACAGATACGCAGTATTTT	CSARGVARASTDTQYF
TRBJ2-1	TRBV18	NA	TRBD1	TGTGCCAGCTCACCCGTACAGGGGGTCATGTACAATGAGCAGTTCTTC	CASSPVQGVMYNEQFF
TRBJ2-7	TRBV10-3	NA	TRBD1	TGTGCCATCAGTGCAGTCGGGGGACAGGGGAAGGGCGAGCAGTACTTC	CAISAVGGQGKGEQYF
TRBJ2-5	TRBV29-1	NA	NA	TGCAGCTGCTATAGCAGGGAAGAGACCCAGTACTTC	CSCYSREETQYF
TRBJ2-6	TRBV6-6	few	NA	TGTGCCAGCAGTTATTCAGGGGCAGGTGGGGCCAACGTCCTGACTTTC	CASSYSGAGGANVLTF
TRBJ1-2	TRBV20-1	NA	TRBD1	TGCAGTGCCGACAGCAGCCGGGACAGGGTTAATGGCTACACCTTC	CSADSSRDRVNGYTF
TRBJ1-1	TRBV5-1	NA	NA	TGCGCCAGCAGCCCAAGCGAGGCGGGAGCTTTCTTT	CASSPSEAGAFF
TRBJ2-1	TRBV27	NA	TRBD2	TGTGCCAGCAGGGGACTAGCGCGATGGAATGAGCAGTTCTTC	CASRGLARWNEQFF
TRBJ2-6	TRBV29-1	NA	NA	TGCAGCGTTGAAGATTGGACGGTGAGCTCTGGGGCCAACGTCCTGACTTTC	CSVEDWTVSSGANVLTF
TRBJ1-2	TRBV15	NA	NA	TGTGCCACCAGCAGAGATTCCTATACAGGGAATAAGGATGGCTACACCTTC	CATSRDSYTGNKDGYTF
TRBJ2-7	TRBV20-1	NA	TRBD2	TGCAGTGCTGACACCTTGACTAGCGGGAGGTACTCCTACAATGAGCAGTACTTC	CSADTLTSGRYSYNEQYF
TRBJ2-3	TRBV11-2	NA	TRBD2	TGTGCCAGCAGCCCCGTAAGAGCGGGAGGCAGATACGCGTATTTT	CASSPVRAGGRYAYF
TRBJ1-1	TRBV24-1	once	NA	TGTGCCACCAGTGATGCTACAGGAATTGAAGCTTTCTTT	CATSDATGIEAFF
TRBJ1-5	TRBV28	NA	TRBD1	TGTGCCAGCAGTTTAAGAGGGGGCTATCAGCCTCAGCATTTT	CASSLRGGYQPQHF
TRBJ2-1	TRBV20-1	few	TRBD2	TGCAGTGCTCCAGTAGCGGGAGGAGCCTACAATGAGCAGTTCTTC	CSAPVAGGAYNEQFF
TRBJ1-2	TRBV9	NA	NA	TGTGCCAGCAGCGCTATGCCGGGACCACGGACCGATGGCTACACCTTC	CASSAMPGPRTDGYTF
TRBJ2-5	TRBV20-1	NA	TRBD2	TGCAGTGTTACGGGAGGGCCGGGGACCCAGTACTTC	CSVTGGPGTQYF
TRBJ1-1	TRBV20-1	NA	NA	TGCAGTGCGGAGAGGGGGAGGGGGTACACTGAAGCTTTCTTT	CSAERGRGYTEAFF
TRBJ2-7	TRBV3-1	once	NA	TGTGCCAGCATCCAGGGGTCTAGCGGCTCCTACGAGCAGTACTTC	CASIQGSSGSYEQYF
TRBJ1-2	TRBV7-6	NA	NA	TGTGCCAGCAGCAAAGAGGTCCTGGGGGCTAACTATGGCTACACCTTC	CASSKEVLGANYGYTF
TRBJ2-1	TRBV2	few	TRBD2	TGTGCCAGCCTGGGGACTAGGACATACAATGAGCAGTTCTTC	CASLGTRTYNEQFF
TRBJ2-4	TRBV11-2	NA	NA	TGTGCCAGCAGCTTCGGCGGACAAACGGACATTCAGTACTTC	CASSFGGQTDIQYF
TRBJ2-5	TRBV9	NA	NA	TGTGCCAGCAGCGTAGAGGGGGGAGAGTGGGAGACCCAGTACTTC	CASSVEGGEWETQYF
TRBJ2-7	TRBV7-3	NA	TRBD2	TGTGCCAGCAGCTTAGGGATAGCGGGAGTCCCCCCCTACGAGCAGTACTTC	CASSLGIAGVPPYEQYF
TRBJ1-1	TRBV3-1	NA	NA	TGTGCCAGCAGCCGCTCGGGCCCTGAAGCTTTCTTT	CASSRSGPEAFF
TRBJ1-2	TRBV12-3/TRBV12-4	few	TRBD1	TGTGCCAGCAGTTCCTCAGGGGGTGGCTACACCTTC	CASSSSGGGYTF
TRBJ1-2	TRBV6-5	few	NA	TGTGCCAGCAGTTACTCGACGGCAGGGGAAGGCTACACCTTC	CASSYSTAGEGYTF
TRBJ1-6	TRBV20-1	NA	NA	TGCAGTGCTAGAAAGGACAGTAAAAATTCACCCCTCCACTTT	CSARKDSKNSPLHF
TRBJ1-2	TRBV9	many	NA	TGTGCCAGCAGCGTAGGTGGGGGGCCCCCTAACTATGGCTACACCTTC	CASSVGGGPPNYGYTF
TRBJ2-1	TRBV28	few	NA	TGTGCCAGCAGTTTAGTCGGGGCTGTTCAGTCCTACAATGAGCAGTTCTTC	CASSLVGAVQSYNEQFF
TRBJ1-2	TRBV6-4	NA	TRBD1	TGTGCCAGCAGTGACGACAGGGCCGGGGGCTACACCTTC	CASSDDRAGGYTF
TRBJ1-2	TRBV6-1	NA	NA	TGTGCCAGCAGTGAAGTCGGAGAGGGCTATGGCTACACCTTC	CASSEVGEGYGYTF
TRBJ1-4	TRBV4-1	NA	NA	TGCGCCAGCAGCCAACCGAGGGAGGGGGTGTCCTGTCCCGATGAAAAACTGTTTTTT	CASSQPREGVSCPDEKLFF
TRBJ2-1	TRBV7-9	few	TRBD1	TGTGCCAGCAGCTTAGGGTCGGGACAGGGGATCGATAGGCAGTTCTTC	CASSLGSGQGIDRQFF
TRBJ2-1	TRBV20-1	once	TRBD2	TGCAGTGCTAGTGACAGGACTAGCGGGGCTAGGAGCTCCTACAATGAGCAGTTCTTC	CSASDRTSGARSSYNEQFF
TRBJ2-7	TRBV4-1	NA	TRBD1	TGCGCCAGCAGTGGGGACAGGCCTTTGTACGAGCAGTACTTC	CASSGDRPLYEQYF
TRBJ1-6	TRBV3-1	NA	TRBD1	TGTGCCAGCAACTCCGGGACAGGGGATAATTCACCCCTCCACTTT	CASNSGTGDNSPLHF
TRBJ2-5	TRBV12-3/TRBV12-4	many	TRBD2	TGTGCCAGCAGTTTTGGGGCGGGAGCTGGGGTAGAGACCCAGTACTTC	CASSFGAGAGVETQYF
TRBJ2-2	TRBV6-5	NA	TRBD2	TGTGCCCACCGGACTAGCCGAAACACCGGGGAGCTGTTTTTT	CAHRTSRNTGELFF
TRBJ2-5	TRBV9	NA	NA	TGTGCCAGCAGCACAAGACAGGTGAGAGAAGAGACCCAGTACTTC	CASSTRQVREETQYF
TRBJ2-1	TRBV20-1	NA	TRBD2	TGCAGTGCAGAAACTAGCGGGAGGGCCTATGAGCAGTTCTTC	CSAETSGRAYEQFF
TRBJ2-3	TRBV19	NA	NA	TGTGCCAGTATCATTGGCCGCGGAGATACGCAGTATTTT	CASIIGRGDTQYF